This T cell receptor (beta chain) emerged from a study of graft-versus-host responses after intestinal transplantation. Study summary: Multivisceral, liver-intestinal, or isolated intestinal grafts went to recipients.

CDR1 and CDR2 (germline): LGHNT, FRNRAP. The CDR3 spans 15 residues. V shed 5 bases and J shed 2 bases, with 13 bases lying between them. Whole-study findings and limits: Individuals carrying graft-donor T cell macrochimerism showed high graft-versus-host to host-versus-graft clonal ratios in allografts. Present in recipient marrow, GvH clones included some that appeared first in ileum or blood.

In the case of this clone: Its antigen is as yet unknown.

Libraries were prepared by immunoSEQ multiplex PCR; TCRdb keeps only in-frame clonotypes and omits some of them. The table lists about 25,000 clones, roughly 86% of them singletons, with 0.93% in the top ten. This chain joins TRBV12-5 and TRBJ2-1; either TRBD1 or TRBD2 may fit D (6 bases each). The receptor was derived from a human donor who was the organ donor for an intestinal transplant. The sequenced sample was unstimulated CD8+ T cells sorted from spleen or lymph node cells, obtained before transplant. For the CDR3, the DNA is TGTGCTAGTGGTCCCCCCGGGGGCCCCTACAATGAGCAGTTCTTC. Its translation: CASGPPGGPYNEQFF.